This T cell receptor (beta chain) was retrieved from a study of blood T cell repertoires in COVID-19 (dated by TCRdb to about 2020). In the study overall: Samples covering the acute and convalescent phases of COVID-19 were provided by collaborators in the United States, Italy and Spain. A freely available public database, intended as a resource for researchers studying the immune response to SARS-CoV-2, is where the repertoires were released. The sample metadata nearly always contained a de-identified subject ID, COVID-19 status, age in years and sex. The dataset comprised deeply sampled blood TCRbeta repertoires from subjects exposed to, actively infected with, or recovered from COVID-19. Samples came from the ongoing ImmuneRACE study (first 160 participants) plus 1,254 subjects from 6 global collaborators. Where available, HLA class I and class II types were taken from metadata supplied by the sample provider and were not determined by assay-based typing. The prospective study material was composed of cDNA or gDNA derived from T cells, B-cell-depleted T cells, or PBMCs. Points the paper makes about the study in general: The amount of clinical and demographic metadata varied by source and participant and was provided uncurated.

From the cysteine up to the phenylalanine, the CDR3 has a length of 15 residues. Of all the DNA, just the CDR3 is kept, 45 bases in frame from base 1. Trimming at the junction amounts to 6 bases on V and 1 base on J, and the germline ends lie 12 bases apart. CDR1 LNHDA and CDR2 SQIVND are derived from the germline V gene (reference sequence). The immunoSEQ Assay, a bias-controlled multiplex PCR, was used to amplify TCRbeta CDR3 regions from genomic DNA. In the original analysis: Within the assay, amplification of reference gene primers was used to estimate how many nucleated cells each sample contained. To quantify the absolute abundance of each unique TCRbeta CDR3 rearrangement, sequence reads were collapsed and filtered. For each sample, productive Simpson clonality was calculated as the square root of Simpson's diversity index across productive rearrangements. TCRdb re-hosts the immuneACCESS table, in-frame sequences only. Its copies lack some clones; in the studies checked, an unresolved V gene accounts for under half of them, and the cause for the rest is not known. Clone size and the V and J calls come from that table; the DNA yielded D and trimming. Across this sample there are over 120,000 clones, with around 90% seen only once. The top ten hold 1.5% to 2% of the sample.

The collaborating institutions used their own protocols to collect whole blood in K2EDTA tubes. Collaborator samples were shipped for TCRbeta analysis as frozen whole blood, isolated PBMCs, or DNA extracted from either sample type. Details on this clone: This receptor's antigen is unknown. Base qualities were left out, and no much larger clone turns up one base away.

The sequence is built from TRBV19 and TRBJ2-2; the D gene is perhaps TRBD1, from 6 matching bases. The TCR was taken from a human donor in a cohort sampled during active COVID-19. The specimen sequenced was peripheral blood. At the DNA level, the sequence is TGTGCCAGTAGGCCCGGACAGCGGAACACCGGGGAGCTGTTTTTT. It codes for CASRPGQRNTGELFF.